Described below is a single TCR beta chain sequence and its context. The CDR3 end falls 3 residues outside the read, so it is completed with the germline J gene. The data originate from a study of T cells in women clearing cervical HPV infection. Across the whole study: Case blood was drawn when the lesion was first found; control blood after infection became undetectable.

The V and J ends lost 3 bases and 5 bases respectively, with 13 bases between them. The CDR3 contains 14 residues. Germline loops: CDR1 LNHDA, CDR2 SQIVND (reference sequence). Assay used: immunoSEQ multiplex PCR; TCRdb lists only in-frame clones, some missing. This sample's table reports approximately 34,000 clones. The sequencing input was blood buffy coat. This receptor was obtained from a woman aged 18-69 years with a cervical HPV16 infection that either progressed to CIN3+ or cleared (not recorded which). J is TRBJ1-2 and V is TRBV19; no clear D. This chain's CDR3 is CASSIRSLAYGYTF. The CDR3 DNA, read in part, is TGTGCCAGTAGTATCCGGTCGTTAGCTTATGGC.